The sequence of this T cell receptor beta chain was determined in a study of CD8 T cells in Susac syndrome. Random hexamers were used to reverse transcribe roughly 0.5 to 1 ug of RNA. Each CDR3 protein is one row after TCRdb ran MiXCR on the immunoSEQ multiplex PCR reads. The repertoire holds fewer than 85,000 distinct CDR3 sequences, with roughly 94% as singletons. The CDR3 has 11 residues. The ends were cut back, 5 bases at V and 4 bases at J, with 5 bases in the middle. The germline V gene has CDR1 MGHDK and CDR2 SYGVNS. V and J are TRBV25-1 and TRBJ1-2; D gene unclear. The sample consisted of CD8+ T cells from PBMCs. The source of this sequence is a human donor with Susac syndrome. The CDR3 DNA follows: TGTGCCAGCAGTTTCGGCTATGGCTACACCTTC. Its protein is CASSFGYGYTF.